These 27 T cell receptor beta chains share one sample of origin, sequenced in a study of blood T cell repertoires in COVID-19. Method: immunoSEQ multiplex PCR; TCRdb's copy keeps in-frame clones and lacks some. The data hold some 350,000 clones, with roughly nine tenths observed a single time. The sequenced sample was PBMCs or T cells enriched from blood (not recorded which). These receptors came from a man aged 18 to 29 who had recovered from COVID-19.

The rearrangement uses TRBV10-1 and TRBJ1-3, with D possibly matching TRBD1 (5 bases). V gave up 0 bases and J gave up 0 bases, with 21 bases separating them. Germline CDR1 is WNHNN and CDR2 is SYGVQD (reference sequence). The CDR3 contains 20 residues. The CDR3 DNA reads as TGCGCCAGCAGTGAGTCCAATGCGCAGGGAAGGTTCGTCTCTGGAAACACCATATATTTT. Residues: CASSESNAQGRFVSGNTIYF.

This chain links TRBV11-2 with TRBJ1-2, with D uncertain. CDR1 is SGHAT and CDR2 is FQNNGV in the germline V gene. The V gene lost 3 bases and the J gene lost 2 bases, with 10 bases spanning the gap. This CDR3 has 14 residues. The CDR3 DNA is TGTGCCAGCAGCTTGGGCAGAATGAACTATGGCTACACCTTC. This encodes CASSLGRMNYGYTF.

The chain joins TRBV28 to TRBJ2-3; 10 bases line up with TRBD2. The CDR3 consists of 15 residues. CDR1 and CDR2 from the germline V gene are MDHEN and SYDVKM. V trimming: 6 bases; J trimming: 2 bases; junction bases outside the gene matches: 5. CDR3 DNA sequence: TGTGCCAGCAGGCTAGCGGGAGTGTTCACAGATACGCAGTATTTT. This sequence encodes CASRLAGVFTDTQYF.

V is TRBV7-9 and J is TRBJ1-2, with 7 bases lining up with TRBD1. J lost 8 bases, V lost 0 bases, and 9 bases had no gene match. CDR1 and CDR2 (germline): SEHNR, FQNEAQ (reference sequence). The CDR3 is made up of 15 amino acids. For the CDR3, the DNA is TGTGCCAGCAGCTTAGCCCACGACAGGGCGCAGGGCTACACCTTC. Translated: CASSLAHDRAQGYTF.

The CDR3 is CASSPPVQGAVNEQFF. The CDR3 region has the DNA TGTGCCAGCTCACCACCGGTACAGGGGGCTGTCAATGAGCAGTTCTTC. The chain carries TRBV18 and TRBJ2-1, with 9 bases fitting TRBD1. Germline lookup yields CDR1 KGHSH and CDR2 LQKENI. V was clipped by 0 bases and J by 6 bases; unmatched bases: 6. The CDR3 length is 16 residues.

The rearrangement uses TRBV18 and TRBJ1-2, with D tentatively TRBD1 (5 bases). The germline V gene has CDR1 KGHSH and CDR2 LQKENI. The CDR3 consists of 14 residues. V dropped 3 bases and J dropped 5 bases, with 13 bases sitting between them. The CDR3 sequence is CASSPVTGLYGYTF. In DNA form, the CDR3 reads TGTGCCAGCTCACCGGTTACAGGCCTTTATGGCTACACCTTC. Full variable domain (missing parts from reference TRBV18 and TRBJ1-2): NAGVMQNPRHLVRRRGQEARLRCSPMKGHSHVYWYRQLPEEGLKFMVYLQKENIIDESGMPKERFSAEFPKEGPSILRIQQVVRGDSAAYFCASSPVTGLYGYTFGSGTRLTVV.

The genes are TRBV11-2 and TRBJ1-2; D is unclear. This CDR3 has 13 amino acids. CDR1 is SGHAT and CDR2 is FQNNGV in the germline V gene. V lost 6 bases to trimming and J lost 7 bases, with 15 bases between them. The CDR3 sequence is CASSLTGLGGYTF. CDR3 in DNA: TGTGCCAGCAGTCTCACGGGTCTCGGTGGCTACACCTTC.

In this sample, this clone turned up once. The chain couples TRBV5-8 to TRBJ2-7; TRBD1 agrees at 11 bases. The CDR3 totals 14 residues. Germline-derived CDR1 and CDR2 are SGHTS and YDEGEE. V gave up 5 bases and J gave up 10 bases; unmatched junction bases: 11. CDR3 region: CASRATGTGGIQYF. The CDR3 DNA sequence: TGTGCCAGCAGAGCGACCGGGACAGGGGGGATCCAGTACTTC.

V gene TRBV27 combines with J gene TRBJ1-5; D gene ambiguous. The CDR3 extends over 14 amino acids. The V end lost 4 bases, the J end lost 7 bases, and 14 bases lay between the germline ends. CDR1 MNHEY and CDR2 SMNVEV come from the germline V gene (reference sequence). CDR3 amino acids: CASSSYNSPQPQHF. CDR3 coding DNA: TGTGCCAGCAGTTCCTACAATAGCCCCCAGCCCCAGCATTTT.

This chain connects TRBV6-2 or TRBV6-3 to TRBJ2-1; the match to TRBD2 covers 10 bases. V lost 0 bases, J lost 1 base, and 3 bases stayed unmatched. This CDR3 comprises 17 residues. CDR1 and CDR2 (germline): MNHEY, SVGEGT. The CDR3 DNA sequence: TGTGCCAGCAGTTACTCGCTAGCGGGAGATTCCTACAATGAGCAGTTCTTC. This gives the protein CASSYSLAGDSYNEQFF.

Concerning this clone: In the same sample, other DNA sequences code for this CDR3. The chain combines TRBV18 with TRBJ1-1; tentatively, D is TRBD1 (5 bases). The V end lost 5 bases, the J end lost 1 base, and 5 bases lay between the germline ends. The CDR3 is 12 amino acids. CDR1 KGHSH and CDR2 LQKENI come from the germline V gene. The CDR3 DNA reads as TGTGCCAGCTCAGGGGCGAACACTGAAGCTTTCTTT. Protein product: CASSGANTEAFF. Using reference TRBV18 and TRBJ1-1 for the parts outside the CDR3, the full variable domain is NAGVMQNPRHLVRRRGQEARLRCSPMKGHSHVYWYRQLPEEGLKFMVYLQKENIIDESGMPKERFSAEFPKEGPSILRIQQVVRGDSAAYFCASSGANTEAFFGQGTRLTVV.

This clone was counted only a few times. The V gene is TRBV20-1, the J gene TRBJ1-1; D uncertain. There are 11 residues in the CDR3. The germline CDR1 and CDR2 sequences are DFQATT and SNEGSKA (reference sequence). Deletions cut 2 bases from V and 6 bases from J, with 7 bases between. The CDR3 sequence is CSARLSAEAFF. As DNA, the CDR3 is TGCAGTGCTAGACTATCGGCTGAAGCTTTCTTT.

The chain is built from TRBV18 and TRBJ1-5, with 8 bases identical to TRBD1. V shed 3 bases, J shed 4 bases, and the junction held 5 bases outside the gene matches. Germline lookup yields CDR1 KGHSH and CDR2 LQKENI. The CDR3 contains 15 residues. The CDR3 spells CASSPVGQGNQPQHF. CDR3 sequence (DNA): TGTGCCAGCTCACCGGTTGGACAGGGTAATCAGCCCCAGCATTTT.

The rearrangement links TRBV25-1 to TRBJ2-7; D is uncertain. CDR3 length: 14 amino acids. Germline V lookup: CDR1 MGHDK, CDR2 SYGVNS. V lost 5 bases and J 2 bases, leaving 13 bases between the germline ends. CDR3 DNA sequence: TGTGCCAGCAGTCCAGGTTCCCGAGCCTACGAGCAGTACTTC. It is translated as CASSPGSRAYEQYF.

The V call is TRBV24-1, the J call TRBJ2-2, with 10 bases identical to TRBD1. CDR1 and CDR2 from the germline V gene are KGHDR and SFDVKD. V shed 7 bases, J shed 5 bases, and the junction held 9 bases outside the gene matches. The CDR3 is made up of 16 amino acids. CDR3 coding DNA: TGTGCCACCAGCCAGACAGGGGGCGGGTGGACCGGGGAGCTGTTTTTT. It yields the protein CATSQTGGGWTGELFF.

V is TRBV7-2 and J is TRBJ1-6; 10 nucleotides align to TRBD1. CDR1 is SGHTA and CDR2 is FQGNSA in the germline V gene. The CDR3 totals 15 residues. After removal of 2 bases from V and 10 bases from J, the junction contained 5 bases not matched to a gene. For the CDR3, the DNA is TGTGCCAGCAGCTTAAGGACAGGGGGAGGATCACCCCTCCACTTT. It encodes CASSLRTGGGSPLHF.

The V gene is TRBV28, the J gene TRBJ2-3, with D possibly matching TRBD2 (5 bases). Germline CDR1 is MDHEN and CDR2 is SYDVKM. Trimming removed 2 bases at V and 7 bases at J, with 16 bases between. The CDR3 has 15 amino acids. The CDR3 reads CASSLPTSGLHTQYF. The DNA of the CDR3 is TGTGCCAGCAGTTTACCCACTAGTGGTCTTCATACGCAGTATTTT.

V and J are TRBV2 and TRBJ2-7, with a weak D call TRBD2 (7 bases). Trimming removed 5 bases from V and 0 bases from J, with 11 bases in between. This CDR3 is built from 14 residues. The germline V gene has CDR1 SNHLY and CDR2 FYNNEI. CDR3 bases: TGTGCCAGCAGTCCTCGGGGGGCCTCCTACGAGCAGTACTTC. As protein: CASSPRGASYEQYF.

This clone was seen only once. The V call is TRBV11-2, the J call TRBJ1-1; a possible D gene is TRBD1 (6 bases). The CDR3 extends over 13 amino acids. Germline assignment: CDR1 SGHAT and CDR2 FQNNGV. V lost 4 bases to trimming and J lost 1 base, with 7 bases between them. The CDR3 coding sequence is TGTGCCAGCAGCTCGACAGGGAACACTGAAGCTTTCTTT. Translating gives CASSSTGNTEAFF.

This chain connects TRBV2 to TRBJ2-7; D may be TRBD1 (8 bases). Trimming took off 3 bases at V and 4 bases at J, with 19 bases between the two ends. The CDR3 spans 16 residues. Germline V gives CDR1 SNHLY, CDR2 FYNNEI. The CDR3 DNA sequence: TGTGCCAGCAGTGATCCTTTCACAGGGGGGGGATACGAGCAGTACTTC. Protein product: CASSDPFTGGGYEQYF.

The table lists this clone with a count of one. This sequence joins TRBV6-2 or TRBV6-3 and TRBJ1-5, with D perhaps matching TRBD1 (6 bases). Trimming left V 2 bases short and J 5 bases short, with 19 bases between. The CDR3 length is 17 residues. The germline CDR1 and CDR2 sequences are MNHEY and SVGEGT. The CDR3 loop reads CASSYPPNRVVYQPQHF. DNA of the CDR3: TGTGCCAGCAGTTACCCCCCCAACAGGGTCGTATATCAGCCCCAGCATTTT.

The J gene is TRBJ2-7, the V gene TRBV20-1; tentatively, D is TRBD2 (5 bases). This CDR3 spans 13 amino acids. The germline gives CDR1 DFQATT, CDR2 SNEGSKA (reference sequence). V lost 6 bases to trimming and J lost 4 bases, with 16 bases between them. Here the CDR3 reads CSASSDTRYEQYF. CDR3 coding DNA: TGCAGTGCGAGTTCTGATACTAGATACGAGCAGTACTTC.

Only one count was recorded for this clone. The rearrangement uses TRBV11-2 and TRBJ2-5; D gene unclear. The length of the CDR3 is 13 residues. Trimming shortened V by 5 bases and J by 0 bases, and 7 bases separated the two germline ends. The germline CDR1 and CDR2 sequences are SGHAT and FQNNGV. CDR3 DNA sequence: TGTGCCAGCAGCATTATAGACCAAGAGACCCAGTACTTC. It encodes CASSIIDQETQYF.

CDR3 coding DNA: TGTGCCAGCAGTTTGCCAGGGGGTGTTGGCTACACCTTC. This translates into CASSLPGGVGYTF. The rearrangement joins TRBV28 to TRBJ1-2, with 7 positions matching TRBD1. Germline assignment: CDR1 MDHEN and CDR2 SYDVKM. CDR3 length: 13 amino acids. After removal of 3 bases from V and 7 bases from J, the junction contained 5 bases not matched to a gene.

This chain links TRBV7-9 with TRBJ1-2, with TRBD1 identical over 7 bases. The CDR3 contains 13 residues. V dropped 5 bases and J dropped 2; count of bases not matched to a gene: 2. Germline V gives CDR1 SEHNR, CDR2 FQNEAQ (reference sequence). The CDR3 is CASSRQGNYGYTF. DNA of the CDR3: TGTGCCAGCAGCCGACAGGGCAACTATGGCTACACCTTC.

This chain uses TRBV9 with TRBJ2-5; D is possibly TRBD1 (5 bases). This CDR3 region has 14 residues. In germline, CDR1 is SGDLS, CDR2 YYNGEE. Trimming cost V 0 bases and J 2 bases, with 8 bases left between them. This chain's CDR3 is CASSVGTLQETQYF. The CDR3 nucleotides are TGTGCCAGCAGCGTAGGGACACTTCAAGAGACCCAGTACTTC.

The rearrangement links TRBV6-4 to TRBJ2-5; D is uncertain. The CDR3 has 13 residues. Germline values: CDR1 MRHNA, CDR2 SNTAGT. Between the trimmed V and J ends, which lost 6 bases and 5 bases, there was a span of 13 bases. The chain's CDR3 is CASSSRIWETQYF. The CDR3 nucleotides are TGTGCCAGCAGCTCCAGGATTTGGGAGACCCAGTACTTC.